This T cell receptor beta chain is drawn from a study of control samples from healthy donors and cancer patients. Here immunoSEQ multiplex PCR was the method, and the copy in TCRdb shows in-frame clones only, minus some. This sample has around 93,000 clones, with about 90% found just once. This clone was counted between two and nine times. The V gene's germline CDR1 is SEHNR and CDR2 FQNEAQ (reference sequence). This CDR3 spans 12 amino acids. The V end lost 7 bases, the J end lost 5 bases, and 11 bases lay between the germline ends. The sequence was collected from a man aged 30 to 39 in good health. The chain combines TRBV7-9 with TRBJ1-1; D not certain. Sequencing used blood. The CDR3 bases are TGTGCCAGCACAATTCTCGGGACTGAAGCTTTCTTT. This codes for CASTILGTEAFF. The variable domain in full, with the rest retrieved from reference TRBV7-9 and TRBJ1-1, is DTGVSQNPRHKITKRGQNVTFRCDPISEHNRLYWYRQTLGQGPEFLTYFQNEAQLEKSRLLSDRFSAERPKGSFSTLEIQRTEQGDSAMYLCASTILGTEAFFGQGTRLTVV.